One sample yielded the 13 T cell receptor beta chains listed below, sequenced in a study of blood T cell repertoires in COVID-19. Libraries were prepared by immunoSEQ multiplex PCR; TCRdb keeps only in-frame clonotypes and omits some of them. The sample holds tens of thousands of clones; 90% to 95% are singletons and the top ten take around 5.3%. Sequencing input: peripheral blood. These receptors came from a human donor in a cohort sampled during active COVID-19.

The gene calls are TRBV7-2 and TRBJ1-2; D gene ambiguous. The germline V gene encodes CDR1 SGHTA and CDR2 FQGNSA. The CDR3 runs 16 residues. V lost 2 bases to trimming and J lost 3 bases, with 16 bases between them. The CDR3 nucleotides read TGTGCCAGCAGCTTATATCATCGGGGTCAAGACTATGGCTACACCTTC. Protein sequence: CASSLYHRGQDYGYTF.

This clone showed up just a few times. This sequence joins TRBV6-6 and TRBJ2-7; a possible D gene is TRBD1 (6 bases). CDR1 is MNHNY, CDR2 SVGAGI, per germline (reference sequence). CDR3 length: 15 residues. V lost 0 bases to trimming and J lost 2 bases, with 11 bases between them. As DNA, the CDR3 is TGTGCCAGCAGTTACTCTTTCCGGGACACCTACGAGCAGTACTTC. Translating gives CASSYSFRDTYEQYF.

This clone has only a few counts. V and J are TRBV5-1 and TRBJ2-5; weak D call: TRBD2 (5 bases). CDR3 length: 15 residues. Germline CDR1 reads SGHRS; CDR2 reads YFSETQ. Trimming pared 0 bases from V and 5 bases from J, leaving 14 bases between. CDR3 sequence: CASSLAKRTEETQYF. CDR3 nucleotides: TGCGCCAGCAGCTTGGCCAAACGGACTGAGGAGACCCAGTACTTC.

This chain connects TRBV27 to TRBJ2-7; 7 nucleotides agree with TRBD1. The CDR3 has 14 residues. Germline V gene lookup returns CDR1 MNHEY and CDR2 SMNVEV (reference sequence). With V trimmed by 7 bases and J by 4 bases, 10 bases remained unmatched. The CDR3 coding sequence is TGTGCCAGCACTAAAGGGGGCTGGCTGTACGAGCAGTACTTC. Translating it yields CASTKGGWLYEQYF.

This chain uses TRBV6-2 or TRBV6-3 with TRBJ2-7, with 10 bases that match TRBD1. V was clipped by 5 bases and J by 5 bases; unmatched bases: 9. Per the germline V gene, CDR1 is MNHEY and CDR2 is SVGEGT. This CDR3 contains 15 residues. CDR3 protein: CASSPPGQGTDEQYF. In DNA, the CDR3 is TGTGCCAGCAGTCCCCCGGGACAGGGGACCGACGAGCAGTACTTC.

Only a few counts were recorded for this clone. The rearrangement uses TRBV4-3 and TRBJ2-2; 9 nucleotides line up with TRBD1. This CDR3 region has 19 residues. Germline assignment: CDR1 LGHNA and CDR2 YSLEER. V lost 0 bases and J lost 2; bases outside the gene matches: 10. The CDR3 sequence: CASSQDYFGTGPNTGELFF. The DNA of the CDR3 is TGCGCCAGCAGCCAAGATTATTTCGGGACAGGGCCAAACACCGGGGAGCTGTTTTTT.

The CDR3 nucleotides read TGTGCCAGCAGCTTGGGGGGACAGGGATCCTACGAGCAGTACTTC. Translation: CASSLGGQGSYEQYF. The V gene is TRBV5-4, the J gene TRBJ2-7; 9 nucleotides line up with TRBD1. V was clipped by 0 bases and J by 1 base; unmatched bases: 2. Germline V gene lookup returns CDR1 SGHNT and CDR2 YYREEE (reference sequence). The CDR3 totals 15 residues.

This sequence joins TRBV7-9 and TRBJ1-1; D gene ambiguous. The CDR3 is 12 residues long. Germline values: CDR1 SEHNR, CDR2 FQNEAQ (reference sequence). V lost 1 base, J lost 8 bases, and 8 bases lay in between. CDR3 loop: CASSLVWEEAFF. The CDR3 nucleotides read TGTGCCAGCAGCTTAGTATGGGAGGAAGCTTTCTTT.

The rearrangement uses TRBV9 and TRBJ1-6; tentatively, D is TRBD1 (6 bases). V lost 0 bases and J lost 5, with 12 bases in between. CDR1 is SGDLS, CDR2 YYNGEE, per germline. There are 16 residues in the CDR3. CDR3 sequence reads: CASSVGQGQDNSPLHF. In DNA form, the CDR3 reads TGTGCCAGCAGCGTAGGGCAGGGGCAAGATAATTCACCCCTCCACTTT.

The chain uses TRBV2 and TRBJ2-5, with TRBD1 as a possible D gene (6 bases). Germline V gives CDR1 SNHLY, CDR2 FYNNEI. Trimming took 6 bases from V and 1 from J, leaving 15 bases between them. The CDR3 loop spans 15 amino acids. CDR3 in DNA: TGTGCCAGCAGGATAGAAACAGGGCCCCAAGAGACCCAGTACTTC. This sequence encodes CASRIETGPQETQYF.

The rearrangement links TRBV30 to TRBJ2-7, with TRBD2 identical over 13 bases. V lost 4 bases, J lost 2 bases, and 14 bases stayed unmatched. The germline V gene has CDR1 GTSNPN and CDR2 SVGIG (reference sequence). This CDR3 has 18 residues. The CDR3, as DNA: TGTGCCTGGACCTTGAGGACTAGCGGGAGATTTTTAGCCTACGAGCAGTACTTC. Translating it yields CAWTLRTSGRFLAYEQYF.

The chain couples TRBV7-2 to TRBJ2-7, with 7 bases identical to TRBD2. The germline CDR1 and CDR2 sequences are SGHTA and FQGNSA. Germline trimming cut 5 bases from V and 1 base from J; bases unmatched to any gene: 2. This CDR3 has 13 amino acids. CDR3 coding DNA: TGTGCCAGCAGCCAGGGAGGGTCCTACGAGCAGTACTTC. Residues: CASSQGGSYEQYF.

The CDR3 here is CASSIQDRGQETQYF. For the CDR3, the DNA is TGTGCCAGCTCCATCCAGGACAGGGGCCAAGAGACCCAGTACTTC. The V gene is TRBV18, the J gene TRBJ2-5; TRBD1 matches at 9 bases. With 6 bases clipped from V and 1 base from J, the junction kept 6 bases outside the gene matches. The CDR3 runs 15 residues. CDR1 and CDR2 (germline): KGHSH, LQKENI.